The present TCR beta chain was sequenced within a study of spatial heterogeneity in lung cancer. Time point: blood at routine non-recurrence follow-up after resection. The CDR3 extends over 17 amino acids. Trimming removed 0 bases from V and 7 bases from J; junction bases left unmatched: 7. Germline V lookup: CDR1 SGHVS, CDR2 FNYEAQ. TCRdb re-analysed the 5' RACE reads in MiXCR, keeping a single row per CDR3 protein. The sample shows tens of thousands of distinct CDR3 sequences, approximately 20% of them seen only once. The receptor was derived from a male donor with early-stage non-small cell lung cancer. Here the sequenced sample was PBMCs, taken at follow-up. The chain couples TRBV7-6 to TRBJ2-1; 12 nucleotides agree with TRBD2. The CDR3 coding sequence is TGTGCCAGCAGCTTAGCCCCTAGCGGGGGGGCGTGGAATGAGCAGTTCTTC. It specifies CASSLAPSGGAWNEQFF.